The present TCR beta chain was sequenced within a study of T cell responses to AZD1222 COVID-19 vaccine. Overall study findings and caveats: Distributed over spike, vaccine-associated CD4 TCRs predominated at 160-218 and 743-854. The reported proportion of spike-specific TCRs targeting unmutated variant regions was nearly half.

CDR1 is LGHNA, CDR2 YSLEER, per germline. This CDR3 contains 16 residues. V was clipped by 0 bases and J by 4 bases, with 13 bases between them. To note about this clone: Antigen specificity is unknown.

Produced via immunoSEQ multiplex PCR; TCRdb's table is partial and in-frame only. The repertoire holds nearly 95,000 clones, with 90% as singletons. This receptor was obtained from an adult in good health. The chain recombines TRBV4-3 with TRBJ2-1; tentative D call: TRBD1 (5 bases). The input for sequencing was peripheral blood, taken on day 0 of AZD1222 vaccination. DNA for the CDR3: TGCGCCAGCAGCCAAGATGCAGGGCCCATATACAATGAGCAGTTCTTC. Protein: CASSQDAGPIYNEQFF.